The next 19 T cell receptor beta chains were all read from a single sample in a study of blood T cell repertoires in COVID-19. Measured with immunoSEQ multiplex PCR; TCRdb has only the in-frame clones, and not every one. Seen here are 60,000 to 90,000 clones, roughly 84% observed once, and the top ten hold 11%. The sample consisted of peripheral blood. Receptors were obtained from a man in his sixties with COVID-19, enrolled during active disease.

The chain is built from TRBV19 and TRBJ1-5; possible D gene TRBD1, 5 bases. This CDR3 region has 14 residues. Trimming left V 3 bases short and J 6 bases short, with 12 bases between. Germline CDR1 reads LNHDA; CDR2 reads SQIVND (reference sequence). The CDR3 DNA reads TGTGCCAGTAGTATTATAGGGGCAGGTCAGCCCCAGCATTTT. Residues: CASSIIGAGQPQHF.

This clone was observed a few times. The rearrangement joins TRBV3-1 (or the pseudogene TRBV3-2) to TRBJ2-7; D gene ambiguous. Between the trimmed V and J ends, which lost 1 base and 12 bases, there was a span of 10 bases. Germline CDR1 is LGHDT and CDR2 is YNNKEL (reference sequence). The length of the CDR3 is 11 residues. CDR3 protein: CASSQVHTLYF. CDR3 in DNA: TGTGCCAGCAGCCAAGTACACACCTTGTACTTC.

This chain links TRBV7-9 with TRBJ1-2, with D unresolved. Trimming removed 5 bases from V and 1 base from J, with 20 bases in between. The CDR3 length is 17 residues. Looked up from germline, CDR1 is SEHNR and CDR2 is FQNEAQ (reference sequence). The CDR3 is CASSPLGGVGVNYGYTF. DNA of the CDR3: TGTGCCAGCAGCCCTTTAGGCGGGGTTGGGGTTAACTATGGCTACACCTTC.

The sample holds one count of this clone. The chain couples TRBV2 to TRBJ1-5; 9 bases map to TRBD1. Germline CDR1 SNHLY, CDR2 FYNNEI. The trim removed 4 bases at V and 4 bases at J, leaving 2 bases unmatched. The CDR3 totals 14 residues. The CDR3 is CASSGDRENQPQHF. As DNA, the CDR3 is TGTGCCAGCAGTGGGGACAGGGAAAATCAGCCCCAGCATTTT. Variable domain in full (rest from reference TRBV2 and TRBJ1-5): EPEVTQTPSHQVTQMGQEVILRCVPISNHLYFYWYRQILGQKVEFLVSFYNNEISEKSEIFDDQFSVERPDGSNFTLKIRSTKLEDSAMYFCASSGDRENQPQHFGDGTRLSIL.

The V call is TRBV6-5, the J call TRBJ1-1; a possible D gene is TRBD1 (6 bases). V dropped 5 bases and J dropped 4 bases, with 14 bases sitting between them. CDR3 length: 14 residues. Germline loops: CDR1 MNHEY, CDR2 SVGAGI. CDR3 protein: CASSRQGSSTEAFF. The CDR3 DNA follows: TGTGCCAGCAGTCGGCAGGGGTCGTCCACTGAAGCTTTCTTT.

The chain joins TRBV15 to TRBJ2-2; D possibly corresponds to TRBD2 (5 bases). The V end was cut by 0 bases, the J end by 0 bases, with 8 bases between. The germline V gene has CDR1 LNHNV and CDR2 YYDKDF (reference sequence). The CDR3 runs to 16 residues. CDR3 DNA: TGTGCCACCAGCAGAGATAGCGCTGCGAACACCGGGGAGCTGTTTTTT. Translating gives CATSRDSAANTGELFF.

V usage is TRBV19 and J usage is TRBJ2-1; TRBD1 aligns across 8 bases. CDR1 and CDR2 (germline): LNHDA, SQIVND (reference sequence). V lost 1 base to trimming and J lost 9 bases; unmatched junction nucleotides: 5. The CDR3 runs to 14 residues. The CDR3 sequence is CASSIVAGGGEQFF. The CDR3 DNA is TGTGCCAGTAGTATAGTCGCAGGGGGCGGTGAGCAGTTCTTC.

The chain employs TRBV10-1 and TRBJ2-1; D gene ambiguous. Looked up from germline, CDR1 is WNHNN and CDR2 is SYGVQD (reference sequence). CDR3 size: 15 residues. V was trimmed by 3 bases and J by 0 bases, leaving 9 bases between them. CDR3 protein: CASSETGSSYNEQFF. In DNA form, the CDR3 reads TGCGCCAGCAGTGAAACGGGTAGCTCCTACAATGAGCAGTTCTTC.

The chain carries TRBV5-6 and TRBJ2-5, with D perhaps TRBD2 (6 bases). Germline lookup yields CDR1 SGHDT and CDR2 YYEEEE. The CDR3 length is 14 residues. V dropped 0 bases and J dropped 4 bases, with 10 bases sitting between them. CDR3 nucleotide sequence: TGTGCCAGCAGCTTGGGGGTTAGCGGAGAGACCCAGTACTTC. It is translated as CASSLGVSGETQYF.

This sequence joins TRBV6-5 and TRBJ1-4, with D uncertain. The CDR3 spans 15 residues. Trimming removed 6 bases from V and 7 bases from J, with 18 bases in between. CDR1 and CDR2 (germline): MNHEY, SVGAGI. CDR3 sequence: CASRAFGGGSEKLFF. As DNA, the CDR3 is TGTGCCAGCAGAGCTTTTGGTGGCGGGTCTGAAAAACTGTTTTTT.

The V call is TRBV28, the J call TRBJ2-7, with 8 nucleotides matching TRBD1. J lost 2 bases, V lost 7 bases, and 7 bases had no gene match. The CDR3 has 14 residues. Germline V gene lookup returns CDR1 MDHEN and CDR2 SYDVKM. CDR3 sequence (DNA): TGTGCCAGCACAGCGACAGGGGCTGCCTACGAGCAGTACTTC. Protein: CASTATGAAYEQYF.

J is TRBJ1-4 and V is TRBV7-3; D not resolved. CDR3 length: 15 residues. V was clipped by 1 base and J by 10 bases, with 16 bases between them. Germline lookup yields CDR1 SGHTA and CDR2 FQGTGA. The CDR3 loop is CASSLNLRGERKLFF. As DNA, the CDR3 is TGTGCCAGCAGCTTAAACTTACGGGGAGAAAGAAAACTGTTTTTT.

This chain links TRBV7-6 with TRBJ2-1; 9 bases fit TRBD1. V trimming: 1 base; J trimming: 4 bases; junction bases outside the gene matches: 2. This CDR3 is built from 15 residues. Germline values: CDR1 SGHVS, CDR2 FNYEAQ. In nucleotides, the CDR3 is TGTGCCAGCAGCTTAGACAGGGGGCTTTACAATGAGCAGTTCTTC. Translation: CASSLDRGLYNEQFF.

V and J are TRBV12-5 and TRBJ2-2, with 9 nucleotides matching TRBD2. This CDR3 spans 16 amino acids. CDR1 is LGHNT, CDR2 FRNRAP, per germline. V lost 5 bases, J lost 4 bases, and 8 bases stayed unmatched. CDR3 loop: CASGPTRGGGTGELFF. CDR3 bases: TGTGCTAGTGGTCCTACTCGCGGGGGGGGCACCGGGGAGCTGTTTTTT.

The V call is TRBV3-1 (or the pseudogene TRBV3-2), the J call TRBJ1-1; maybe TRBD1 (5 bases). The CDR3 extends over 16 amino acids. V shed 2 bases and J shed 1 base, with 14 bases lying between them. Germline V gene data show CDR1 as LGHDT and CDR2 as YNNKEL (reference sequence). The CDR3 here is CASSQPPRQKNTEAFF. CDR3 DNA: TGTGCCAGCAGCCAACCACCGAGACAGAAGAACACTGAAGCTTTCTTT.

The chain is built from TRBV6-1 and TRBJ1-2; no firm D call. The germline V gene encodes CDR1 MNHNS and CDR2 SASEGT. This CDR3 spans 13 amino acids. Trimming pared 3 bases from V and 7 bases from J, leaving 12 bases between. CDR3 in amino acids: CASSEHAEGGYTF. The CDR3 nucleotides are TGTGCCAGCAGTGAGCATGCGGAGGGTGGCTACACCTTC.

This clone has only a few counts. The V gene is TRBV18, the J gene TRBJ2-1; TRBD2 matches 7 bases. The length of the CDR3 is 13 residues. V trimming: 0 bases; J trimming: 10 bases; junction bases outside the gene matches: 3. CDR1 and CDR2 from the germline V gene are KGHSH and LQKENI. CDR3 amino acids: CASSPPLLAEQFF. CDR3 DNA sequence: TGTGCCAGCTCACCACCGTTACTAGCGGAGCAGTTCTTC.

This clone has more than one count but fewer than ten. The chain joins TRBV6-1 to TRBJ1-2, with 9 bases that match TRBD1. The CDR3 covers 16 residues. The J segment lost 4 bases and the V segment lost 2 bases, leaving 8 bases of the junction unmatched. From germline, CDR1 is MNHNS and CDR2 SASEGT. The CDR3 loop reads CASSEQQGAGPYGYTF. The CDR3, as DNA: TGTGCCAGCAGTGAACAACAGGGGGCTGGGCCCTATGGCTACACCTTC.

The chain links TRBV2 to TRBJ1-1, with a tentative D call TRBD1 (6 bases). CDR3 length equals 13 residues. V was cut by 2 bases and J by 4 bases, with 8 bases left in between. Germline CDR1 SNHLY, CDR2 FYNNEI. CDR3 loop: CASSEQGSTEAFF. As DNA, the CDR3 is TGTGCCAGCAGTGAACAGGGGAGCACTGAAGCTTTCTTT.